This T cell receptor (beta chain) comes out of a study of blood T cell repertoires in COVID-19. How the authors handled the data: Amplification of reference gene primers provided the estimated nucleated cell counts. Produced via immunoSEQ multiplex PCR; TCRdb's table is partial and in-frame only. Clonal size and the V and J genes are those of that table, whereas D and trimming came from the DNA. The sample lists approximately 240,000 clones; around 87% were seen once. This CDR3 is 17 amino acids long. The germline CDR1 and CDR2 sequences are SGHNT and YENEEA. Trimming stripped 2 bases from V and 0 bases from J, with 14 bases between. Participant ages covered about 18 to 95 years across 20 to 25 US areas.

The sequence was obtained from a young woman in a cohort exposed to, infected with or recovered from COVID-19 (not recorded which). The sequencing sample was made of PBMCs or T cells enriched from blood (not recorded which). The chain joins TRBV11-3 to TRBJ1-5; D is undetermined. The CDR3 nucleotides are TGTGCCAGCAGCTTACGGGTGAGGCGGGGTAGCAATCAGCCCCAGCATTTT. Protein sequence: CASSLRVRRGSNQPQHF. Together with reference TRBV11-3 and TRBJ1-5, the CDR3 gives the full variable domain: EAGVVQSPRYKIIEKKQPVAFWCNPISGHNTLYWYLQNLGQGPELLIRYENEEAVDDSQLPKDRFSAERLKGVDSTLKIQPAELGDSAVYLCASSLRVRRGSNQPQHFGDGTRLSIL.